Presented here are 21 T cell receptor beta chains from one specimen sequenced in a study of T cell repertoires in cytomegalovirus infection. Which antigens these TCRs recognize remains unknown. In TCRdb, the reads were re-called with MiXCR into one record per CDR3 protein. This table holds roughly 78,000 distinct CDR3 sequences, around 37% found once. Sequencing was performed on CD8+ T cells from cultured PBMCs, taken from culture after CMV antigen stimulation. The receptors come from a human donor in good health (CMV status not recorded). Some clones in this sample may be carry-over from other donors' samples.

There are a few counts of this clonotype. The genes are TRBV11-2 and TRBJ2-2, with D maybe TRBD1 (6 bases). The ends were cut back, 5 bases at V and 0 bases at J, with 13 bases in the middle. Germline V gene sequence: CDR1 SGHAT, CDR2 FQNNGV. The CDR3 runs 16 residues. CDR3 in amino acids: CASSRGRGANTGELFF. The CDR3 DNA sequence: TGTGCCAGCAGCCGAGGCAGGGGTGCGAACACCGGGGAGCTGTTTTTT.

The sample holds many counts of this clonotype. This chain uses TRBV7-2 with TRBJ2-7; the match to TRBD2 covers 14 bases. Germline trimming cut 6 bases from V and 2 bases from J; bases unmatched to any gene: 3. CDR1 is SGHTA and CDR2 is FQGNSA in the germline V gene. CDR3 length equals 15 residues. The CDR3 spells CASRRTSGGPYEQYF. CDR3 nucleotides: TGTGCCAGCAGGCGGACTAGCGGGGGGCCCTACGAGCAGTACTTC.

The CDR3 reads CATSRRPSGLQETQYF. The DNA of the CDR3 is TGTGCCACCAGCAGAAGGCCTAGCGGGTTACAAGAGACCCAGTACTTC. The gene calls are TRBV15 and TRBJ2-5, with TRBD2 matching 8 bases. Germline CDR1 is LNHNV and CDR2 is YYDKDF (reference sequence). This CDR3 contains 16 residues. J lost 2 bases, V lost 2 bases, and 7 bases had no gene match. Supplemented by reference TRBV15 and TRBJ2-5, the full variable domain reads DAMVIQNPRYQVTQFGKPVTLSCSQTLNHNVMYWYQQKSSQAPKLLFHYYDKDFNNEADTPDNFQSRRPNTSFCFLDIRSPGLGDTAMYLCATSRRPSGLQETQYFGPGTRLLVL.

This chain joins TRBV4-1 and TRBJ2-3, with 7 bases lining up with TRBD1. CDR1 MGHRA and CDR2 YSYEKL come from the germline V gene. The V segment lost 0 bases and the J segment 3 bases; nucleotides outside the gene matches: 12. The CDR3 length is 18 residues. CDR3 bases: TGCGCCAGCAGCCAAGATATTAGGGGGCCGGGGTCAACAGATACGCAGTATTTT. It translates to CASSQDIRGPGSTDTQYF.

The sample holds a few counts of this clonotype. The chain employs TRBV7-9 and TRBJ1-1; no clear D. This CDR3 comprises 12 residues. The V end was cut by 5 bases, the J end by 4 bases, with 8 bases between. Germline V gene lookup returns CDR1 SEHNR and CDR2 FQNEAQ (reference sequence). CDR3 residues: CASSPSGTEAFF. CDR3 nucleotide sequence: TGTGCCAGCAGCCCTTCGGGCACTGAAGCTTTCTTT.

A word on this clonotype: A read error may be the cause here, since a much bigger clone is one base away. CDR3 sequence reads: CASSSPEGPDWDMQYF. The DNA of the CDR3 is TGTGCCAGCAGCTCGCCTGAGGGGCCGGATTGGGATATGCAGTATTTT. This sequence joins TRBV7-9 and TRBJ2-3; D could derive from TRBD1 or TRBD2 (5 bases each). The CDR3 is made up of 16 amino acids. Germline V CDR1 and CDR2: SEHNR, FQNEAQ (reference sequence).

This clonotype was picked up a small number of times. V and J are TRBV4-1 and TRBJ1-1, with TRBD1 matching over 9 bases. The CDR3 runs 15 residues. V lost 3 bases, J lost 1 base, and 3 bases stayed unmatched. From germline, CDR1 is MGHRA and CDR2 YSYEKL. DNA for the CDR3: TGCGCCAGCAGCCAGGACAGGGGCGCGAACACTGAAGCTTTCTTT. It encodes CASSQDRGANTEAFF.

The rearrangement links TRBV11-1 to TRBJ2-3, with D possibly being TRBD2 (5 bases). This CDR3 region has 15 residues. Deletions cut 5 bases from V and 2 bases from J, with 14 bases between. CDR1 is SGHAT and CDR2 is FQDESV in the germline V gene (reference sequence). As DNA, the CDR3 is TGTGCCAGCAGCAACCGGGAAACTCACACAGATACGCAGTATTTT. This codes for CASSNRETHTDTQYF.

The J gene is TRBJ2-1, the V gene TRBV9, with no clear D. There are 14 residues in the CDR3. The ends were cut back, 4 bases at V and 5 bases at J, with 13 bases in the middle. Germline loops: CDR1 SGDLS, CDR2 YYNGEE. The CDR3 region is CASSSRLGNNEQFF. CDR3 DNA: TGTGCCAGCAGCTCGAGGCTGGGTAACAATGAGCAGTTCTTC.

V usage is TRBV7-8 and J usage is TRBJ2-1, with D tentatively TRBD2 (7 bases). CDR3 length: 16 residues. The germline V gene encodes CDR1 SGHVS and CDR2 FQNEAQ. V gave up 5 bases and J gave up 0 bases, with 14 bases separating them. For the CDR3, the DNA is TGTGCCAGCAGCCCCCGGGGGGCTAGCTCCTACAATGAGCAGTTCTTC. This gives the protein CASSPRGASSYNEQFF.

This clonotype was seen a handful of times. V usage is TRBV7-6 and J usage is TRBJ1-2; the D gene is possibly TRBD1 (5 bases). Per the germline V gene, CDR1 is SGHVS and CDR2 is FNYEAQ. This CDR3 comprises 13 residues. The V end was cut by 6 bases, the J end by 7 bases, with 15 bases between. The CDR3 nucleotides are TGTGCCAGCAGTTTCCCTCCAGGGTTTGGCTACACCTTC. Its protein is CASSFPPGFGYTF. The whole variable domain, remainder taken from reference TRBV7-6 and TRBJ1-2, is GAGVSQSPRYKVTKRGQDVALRCDPISGHVSLYWYRQALGQGPEFLTYFNYEAQQDKSGLPNDRFSAERPEGSISTLTIQRTEQRDSAMYRCASSFPPGFGYTFGSGTRLTVV.

The CDR3 loop is CASSSSVSNQPQHF. The CDR3 nucleotides are TGTGCCAGCAGTTCCAGCGTGAGCAATCAGCCCCAGCATTTT. V is TRBV27 and J is TRBJ1-5, with unresolved D. The CDR3 consists of 14 residues. CDR1 is MNHEY, CDR2 SMNVEV, per germline (reference sequence). V lost 4 bases to trimming and J lost 1 base, with 8 bases between them.

V and J are TRBV4-1 and TRBJ1-1, with D possibly TRBD1 on 5 matching bases. Germline V lookup: CDR1 MGHRA, CDR2 YSYEKL. Trimming stripped 4 bases from V and 5 bases from J, with 14 bases between. CDR3 size: 14 residues. As DNA, the CDR3 is TGCGCCAGCAGCCCTATCGGGGCGCGGACTGAAGCTTTCTTT. It yields the protein CASSPIGARTEAFF.

CDR3: CASTPPTGYEQYF. CDR3 DNA sequence: TGTGCCAGCACCCCCCCAACAGGCTACGAGCAGTACTTC. The chain has TRBV7-4 and TRBJ2-7; maybe TRBD1 (5 bases). The CDR3 extends over 13 amino acids. CDR1 and CDR2 (germline): SGHVT, SQSDAQ. The V gene lost 7 bases and the J gene lost 3 bases, with 13 bases spanning the gap.

This clonotype was seen a few times. V is TRBV27 and J is TRBJ2-5; tentatively, D is TRBD2 (5 bases). This CDR3 spans 15 amino acids. The V end lost 1 base, the J end lost 2 bases, and 11 bases lay between the germline ends. Looked up from germline, CDR1 is MNHEY and CDR2 is SMNVEV (reference sequence). CDR3 in amino acids: CASSLLGARQETQYF. The CDR3 region has the DNA TGTGCCAGCAGTTTATTGGGAGCCAGACAAGAGACCCAGTACTTC.

V gene TRBV20-1 combines with J gene TRBJ2-5; D gene uncertain. This CDR3 is 14 amino acids long. Trimming cost V 0 bases and J 3 bases, with 11 bases left between them. Germline values: CDR1 DFQATT, CDR2 SNEGSKA (reference sequence). CDR3 bases: TGCAGTGCTAGAGACGGTGGCGGCGAAGAGACCCAGTACTTC. This sequence encodes CSARDGGGEETQYF.

The V call is TRBV12-3 or TRBV12-4, the J call TRBJ1-5; D may be TRBD1 (6 bases). The CDR3 consists of 15 residues. The V and J ends lost 6 bases and 5 bases respectively, with 17 bases between them. CDR3 residues: CASSPPSAGDQPQHF. CDR3 DNA: TGTGCCAGCAGCCCCCCTTCGGCAGGGGATCAGCCCCAGCATTTT.

This sequence joins TRBV7-2 and TRBJ2-7, with 9 bases identical to TRBD1. The CDR3 has 16 amino acids. J was trimmed by 3 bases and V by 4 bases; bases with no gene match: 10. Germline V gene lookup returns CDR1 SGHTA and CDR2 FQGNSA. The CDR3 protein is CASSSPPTGGFYEQYF. CDR3 nucleotides: TGTGCCAGCAGCTCACCACCGACAGGGGGGTTCTACGAGCAGTACTTC.

V usage is TRBV6-1 and J usage is TRBJ2-3; no firm D call. Germline CDR1 is MNHNS and CDR2 is SASEGT. The CDR3 extends over 14 amino acids. Trimming took 1 base from V and 3 from J, leaving 8 bases between them. CDR3 coding DNA: TGTGCCAGCAGTGAAGGTGGATGGACAGATACGCAGTATTTT. This codes for CASSEGGWTDTQYF.

For the CDR3, the DNA is TGTGCCAGCCGAACGACAGGCCTCTCCTACGAGCAGTACTTC. Encoded protein: CASRTTGLSYEQYF. This chain links TRBV7-8 with TRBJ2-7; a possible D gene is TRBD1 (6 bases). V was cut by 8 bases and J by 0 bases, with 14 bases left in between. In germline, CDR1 is SGHVS, CDR2 FQNEAQ. The CDR3 contains 14 residues.

V is TRBV27 and J is TRBJ2-7; maybe TRBD2 (5 bases). CDR3 length: 14 amino acids. Germline V gene lookup returns CDR1 MNHEY and CDR2 SMNVEV (reference sequence). Trimming stripped 2 bases from V and 3 bases from J, with 11 bases between. In DNA form, the CDR3 reads TGTGCCAGCAGTTTAAAGGACTGGGGCTACGAGCAGTACTTC. As protein: CASSLKDWGYEQYF.